The rows below give T cell receptor beta chains drawn from one sample of a study of cytomegalovirus exposure and HLA in healthy donors. Profiling relied on immunoSEQ multiplex PCR, and the TCRdb table lists in-frame clones only, not all of them. The sample yields some 150,000 clones, roughly 84% seen once. The sequenced sample consisted of PBMCs. These receptors were taken from a woman aged 18-29 years in good health and CMV-seronegative. The CDR3 runs from the conserved cysteine through the conserved F or W. The order of the fields is D gene, J gene, V gene, clone size, CDR3 protein, CDR3 DNA. The D gene is left open where the match is weak. The size field is filled for only some rows; it gives once, few, many or a size class.

d_gene: TRBD1; j_gene: TRBJ1-6; v_gene: TRBV6-6; abundance: .; CDR3aa: CAEGQFNSPLHF; CDR3nt: TGTGCCGAGGGACAGTTTAATTCACCCCTCCACTTT
d_gene: .; j_gene: TRBJ1-2; v_gene: TRBV28; abundance: .; CDR3aa: CASSLFPGRDYGYTF; CDR3nt: TGTGCCAGCAGTTTATTCCCAGGGCGGGATTATGGCTACACCTTC
d_gene: TRBD1; j_gene: TRBJ1-5; v_gene: TRBV7-8; abundance: .; CDR3aa: CASSLGGTGNQPQHF; CDR3nt: TGTGCCAGCAGCTTAGGAGGGACAGGGAATCAGCCCCAGCATTTT
d_gene: .; j_gene: TRBJ2-1; v_gene: TRBV27; abundance: .; CDR3aa: CASSFYMPGNEQFF; CDR3nt: TGTGCCAGCAGTTTCTACATGCCGGGCAATGAGCAGTTCTTC
d_gene: TRBD1; j_gene: TRBJ2-5; v_gene: TRBV9; abundance: few; CDR3aa: CASGTGGGETQYF; CDR3nt: TGTGCCAGCGGAACAGGGGGTGGAGAGACCCAGTACTTC
d_gene: .; j_gene: TRBJ2-7; v_gene: TRBV5-4; abundance: few; CDR3aa: CASSPELVGGEQYF; CDR3nt: TGTGCCAGCAGCCCGGAGCTAGTGGGTGGGGAGCAGTACTTC
d_gene: TRBD1; j_gene: TRBJ1-3; v_gene: TRBV14; abundance: .; CDR3aa: CASSQDVFGRDSLIHSGNTIYF; CDR3nt: TGTGCCAGCAGCCAAGATGTTTTTGGGCGGGACAGCCTTATCCACTCTGGAAACACCATATATTTT
d_gene: TRBD2; j_gene: TRBJ2-3; v_gene: TRBV9; abundance: once; CDR3aa: CASSGGLAVSTDTQYF; CDR3nt: TGTGCCAGCAGCGGCGGACTAGCGGTTAGCACAGATACGCAGTATTTT
d_gene: TRBD2; j_gene: TRBJ2-7; v_gene: TRBV10-3; abundance: .; CDR3aa: CAISEGGLAGVRYF; CDR3nt: TGTGCCATCAGTGAAGGGGGACTAGCGGGAGTTCGGTACTTC
d_gene: TRBD2; j_gene: TRBJ2-5; v_gene: TRBV6-1; abundance: .; CDR3aa: CASSFQAGGRETQYF; CDR3nt: TGTGCCAGCAGCTTTCAAGCGGGGGGGCGAGAGACCCAGTACTTC
d_gene: TRBD2; j_gene: TRBJ2-1; v_gene: TRBV7-2; abundance: .; CDR3aa: CASSLARAGRKNNEQFF; CDR3nt: TGTGCCAGCAGCTTAGCACGAGCGGGACGAAAGAACAATGAGCAGTTCTTC
d_gene: TRBD1; j_gene: TRBJ2-5; v_gene: TRBV28; abundance: .; CDR3aa: CASSTDRATETQYF; CDR3nt: TGTGCCAGCAGCACGGACAGGGCAACGGAGACCCAGTACTTC
d_gene: TRBD2; j_gene: TRBJ2-3; v_gene: TRBV2; abundance: .; CDR3aa: CASSFSGGDTQYF; CDR3nt: TGTGCCAGCAGTTTTAGCGGGGGAGATACGCAGTATTTT
d_gene: .; j_gene: TRBJ1-3; v_gene: TRBV19; abundance: .; CDR3aa: CATTGPGNTIYF; CDR3nt: TGTGCCACCACAGGGCCTGGAAACACCATATATTTT
d_gene: .; j_gene: TRBJ2-1; v_gene: TRBV6-4; abundance: .; CDR3aa: CASSDPIHNEQFF; CDR3nt: TGTGCCAGCAGTGACCCCATCCACAATGAGCAGTTCTTC
d_gene: TRBD2; j_gene: TRBJ2-3; v_gene: TRBV27; abundance: .; CDR3aa: CASRGLGGTDTQYF; CDR3nt: TGTGCCAGCAGAGGACTAGGGGGCACAGATACGCAGTATTTT
d_gene: TRBD2; j_gene: TRBJ2-3; v_gene: TRBV27; abundance: .; CDR3aa: CASSLGLVRTDTQYF; CDR3nt: TGTGCCAGCAGTCTGGGACTAGTGCGCACAGATACGCAGTATTTT
d_gene: .; j_gene: TRBJ2-2; v_gene: TRBV5-6; abundance: .; CDR3aa: CASSFSTGELFF; CDR3nt: TGTGCCAGCAGCTTCAGTACCGGGGAGCTGTTTTTT
d_gene: .; j_gene: TRBJ2-7; v_gene: TRBV6-5; abundance: .; CDR3aa: CASRATGDYEQYF; CDR3nt: TGTGCCAGCAGGGCCACAGGTGATTACGAGCAGTACTTC
d_gene: TRBD2; j_gene: TRBJ2-1; v_gene: TRBV2; abundance: .; CDR3aa: CASIVSGGLIYEQFF; CDR3nt: TGTGCCAGCATCGTCAGCGGGGGGCTTATTTACGAGCAGTTCTTC
d_gene: TRBD1; j_gene: TRBJ1-3; v_gene: TRBV27; abundance: .; CDR3aa: CASSLEGAAGNTIYF; CDR3nt: TGTGCCAGCAGTTTAGAGGGGGCGGCTGGAAACACCATATATTTT
d_gene: .; j_gene: TRBJ1-5; v_gene: TRBV27; abundance: .; CDR3aa: CASSPTGSNQPQHF; CDR3nt: TGTGCCAGCAGCCCCACGGGGAGCAATCAGCCCCAGCATTTT
d_gene: TRBD1; j_gene: TRBJ1-2; v_gene: TRBV28; abundance: .; CDR3aa: CASSPPIGQGAGYTF; CDR3nt: TGTGCCAGCAGTCCTCCTATTGGACAGGGGGCGGGCTACACCTTC
d_gene: .; j_gene: TRBJ1-3; v_gene: TRBV6-1; abundance: once; CDR3aa: CASIPGSSGNTIYF; CDR3nt: TGTGCCAGCATCCCGGGGAGCTCTGGAAACACCATATATTTT